This T cell receptor (beta chain) derives from a study of blood T cell repertoires in COVID-19. The overall study: Spain, Italy and the United States supplied samples that represented acute and convalescent COVID-19. PBMCs, B-cell-depleted T cells, or T cells were the source of the cDNA or gDNA that made up the material.

The CDR3 consists of 16 residues. Looked up from germline, CDR1 is SGDLS and CDR2 is YYNGEE. The V gene end was trimmed by 0 bases and the J gene end by 3 bases; junction bases not matched to a gene: 5. As processed by the authors: Amplification of reference gene primers was used by the study to estimate nucleated cell counts. Libraries were prepared by immunoSEQ multiplex PCR; TCRdb keeps only in-frame clonotypes and omits some of them. V and J calls plus clone size are reproduced from that table; the DNA served to infer D and trimming. There are some 71,000 clones in the sample; 75% to 95% occur only once, and about 5.1% lies in the top ten.

The TCR comes from a woman under 30 with acute or convalescent COVID-19. The rearrangement uses TRBV9 and TRBJ2-1; TRBD2 matches 8 bases. The sequenced sample consisted of peripheral blood. This chain's CDR3 is CASSVGGSGGYNEQFF. The CDR3, as DNA: TGTGCCAGCAGCGTAGGGGGCAGCGGGGGCTACAATGAGCAGTTCTTC.